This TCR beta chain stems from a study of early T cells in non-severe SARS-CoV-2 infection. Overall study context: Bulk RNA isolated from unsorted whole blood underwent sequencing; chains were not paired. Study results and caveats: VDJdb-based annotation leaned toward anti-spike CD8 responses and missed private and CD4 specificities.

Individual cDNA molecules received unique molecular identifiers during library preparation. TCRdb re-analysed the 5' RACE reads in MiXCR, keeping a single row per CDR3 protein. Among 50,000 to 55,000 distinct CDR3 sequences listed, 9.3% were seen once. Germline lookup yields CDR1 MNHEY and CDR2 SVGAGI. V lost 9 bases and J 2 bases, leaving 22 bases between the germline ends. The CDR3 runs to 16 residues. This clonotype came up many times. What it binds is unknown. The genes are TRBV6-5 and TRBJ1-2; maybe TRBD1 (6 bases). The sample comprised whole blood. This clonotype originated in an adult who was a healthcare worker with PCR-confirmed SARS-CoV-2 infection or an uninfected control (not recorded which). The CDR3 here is CASSVQSGTRNYGYTF. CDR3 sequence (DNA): TGTGCCAGTTCGGTCCAATCCGGGACAAGAAACTATGGCTACACCTTC.